This T cell receptor (beta chain) emerged from a study of cytomegalovirus exposure and HLA in healthy donors. Study-level information: Early release data held roughly 90 million unique TCRs from HLA-typed donors.

The PCR used 60 Vbeta and 13 Jbeta primers. Sequenced by immunoSEQ multiplex PCR; TCRdb stores in-frame clones only, minus some. Of about 96,000 clones in the sample, 65% to 80% were seen once. Each donor was healthy, and each was a bone marrow donor. The CDR3 extends over 12 amino acids. Germline CDR1 MNHEY, CDR2 SVGAGI. The V gene end was trimmed by 8 bases and the J gene end by 3 bases; junction bases not matched to a gene: 4. The receptor comes from a man aged 25-40 years in good health and CMV-seronegative. Sequenced sample: PBMCs. The chain is built from TRBV6-5 and TRBJ2-7; 7 nucleotides align to TRBD1. The chain's CDR3 is CASGGQNYEQYF. The DNA for the CDR3 is TGTGCCAGCGGGGGACAGAACTACGAGCAGTACTTC.